This T cell receptor (beta chain) was profiled in a study of blood T cells in healthy people across ages (dated by TCRdb to between 2014 and 2017). Study-level background: In model experiments, template switching captured about one uniquely barcoded TCR beta cDNA molecule for every two T cells. The donors were divided into four age groups: young (average about 15 years), middle-aged (about 40), aged (62) and long-lived (82). Two additional independent replicas of 1 million unique cDNA reads from the same blood draw were analyzed for two donors (one aged 18 to 30 and one aged 80 or older). To track age-related changes in TCR beta repertoire diversity, the study relied on deep sequencing normalized with unique cDNA molecular identifiers. Donors of different ages were randomly distributed across sequencing lanes to avoid experimental bias. What the authors observed across the whole study: Estimates of total diversity based on one million sequenced T cells were regarded as lower bounds and as underestimates. Compared with the aged group, the long-lived group had more naive CD4+ T cells, fewer expanded clones and increased TCR diversity, suggesting age selection. Because profiling used bulk unsorted PBMCs, naive and antigen-experienced compartments could not be compared conclusively. Because donor CMV infection status was unknown, age-related changes in expanded clonotypes were potentially confounded. Observed TCR beta diversity correlated strongly with the percentage of naive T cells measured by flow cytometry. As age increased, observed TCR beta diversity per million T cells dropped in a roughly linear way, and a significant reduction was already evident by age about 36.

The approximately 40 donors, aged 6 to 90 years, were systemically healthy Caucasian individuals from Russia. Roughly 10 milliliters of peripheral blood were drawn from each donor into EDTA-treated Vacutainer tubes. PBMCs were isolated by Ficoll-Paque density-gradient centrifugation, with at least 7 million obtained per sample. Trizol reagent was used to extract total RNA from PBMCs, with at least 6 micrograms per sample. For every donor, an aliquot of PBMCs went through flow cytometry to measure the percentages of naive CD45RAhigh/CD27high T cells. The germline V gene (reference sequence) supplies CDR1 LGHDT and CDR2 YNNKEL. Inclusive of the bounding cysteine and phenylalanine, the CDR3 is 14 residues long. Only the CDR3 DNA is retained, 42 bases long and in frame from the first base. Libraries came from 5' RACE. The instrument was an Illumina HiSeq 2500. A second PCR of 7 to 11 cycles was performed with a sample-barcoded 5' primer and a J-beta primer mix. A template-switch 5' adaptor carrying 12 random nucleotides introduced a unique molecular identifier onto each TCR beta cDNA molecule. Each sample yielded at least 3 million CDR3-containing paired-end reads. First-strand cDNA was synthesized from all RNA with the Mint cDNA synthesis kit, primed by a TRBC-specific oligonucleotide. Following uracil-DNA glycosylase treatment, all cDNA underwent a first 18-cycle PCR with the universal primers M1SS and BC2_uni_R. The authors processed their data as follows. Each sample was normalized by randomly selecting 1 million high-quality reads, each carrying a distinct molecular identifier. Reads with shared molecular identifiers were discarded instead of being binned into consensus sequences. MiTCR, run with a Q25 quality threshold and the strictest error-elimination algorithm, handled CDR3 identification, clonotype clustering and error correction. A nonparametric unseen species model using Euler transformation provided a lower-bound estimate of total TCR beta diversity. TCRdb's own reprocessing of the public reads used fastp at Q25 and MiXCR and kept productive beta chains. Under each unique CDR3 protein, matching rows form one entry showing the most common genes and DNA. The V and J calls shown here were made by TCRdb, not taken from the authors' results. This sample has about 630,000 distinct CDR3 sequences in its table, and roughly 21% of those were observed once. The top ten hold roughly 3.6% of the sample.

As for this clonotype: The clone's antigen remains unknown. One base away there is no much larger clone; base qualities are not given.

This clonotype originated in a man aged 70 or older in good health. The specimen sequenced was blood. The chain is encoded by TRBV3-1 joined to TRBJ2-5; a stretch of 13 junction bases matches TRBD2. The end of the DNA aligns better with TRBJ2-1, so the J call may be wrong. The sequenced DNA: TGTGCCAGCAGCGGGACTAGCGGGATAGATGAGCAGTTCTTC. Its amino acids are CASSGTSGIDEQFF.